This T cell receptor (beta chain) is from a study of tumor-infiltrating lymphocytes in glioblastoma multiforme (dated by TCRdb to the late 2010s). Context from the whole study: To test whether intratumoral genomic heterogeneity fosters TIL diversity, the study jointly examined somatic mutations, TIL diversity and immune response activity.

Note on this clonotype: Its antigen target is currently unknown. No much larger clonotype is one base removed from it; base qualities were not supplied.

A modified ARM-PCR protocol with multiple V-beta primers and a C-beta primer was used to build TCRB libraries from RNA via three nested multiplex PCR rounds. TCRB-specific cDNA was synthesized from roughly 0.55 ug total RNA with ProtoScript II Reverse Transcriptase and a C-beta primer. The description of the TCRB libraries did not mention any unique molecular identifiers. In the third PCR, barcodes and adapters were added over about 24 cycles using Deep VentR (exo-) polymerase, and bands of 250-500 bp were then gel purified. An Illumina HiSeq 2500 was used to sequence the TCRB libraries with 250 bp paired-end reads. The authors processed their data as follows. Trimmomatic was used to clean reads, FLASH to merge reads, MiGEC to assign V, D and J segments, and VDJtools to perform the analysis. The Shannon-Wiener diversity index, calculated using VDJtools, was used to quantify repertoire diversity. Clones were called with MiXCR by TCRdb after fastp trimmed the public reads at Q25, and only in-frame beta chains were retained. Every entry covers one CDR3 protein and lists the most common genes and DNA from its rows. The V and J calls follow TCRdb's processing rather than the paper's. Recorded for this sample are nearly 15,000 distinct CDR3 sequences; 73% of them occurred a single time. Of the sample, about 40% is held by the ten largest clones.

From the cysteine through the phenylalanine, the CDR3 covers 14 amino acids. Of all the DNA, just the CDR3 is kept, 42 bases in frame from base 1. After removal of 1 base from V and 6 bases from J, the junction retains 0 bases not matched to a gene. The germline V gene supplies CDR1 MGHRA and CDR2 YSYEKL. The AllPrep DNA/RNA mini kit was used to purify genomic DNA and total RNA simultaneously from each of the roughly 9 tumor samples. Every RNA sample had an OD 260/280 ratio above 1.9 and an RNA integrity number above 6.5. Findings and caveats that apply to the study as a whole: The authors noted that sorting T cells into functional subsets, which was not done in this study, would be a future improvement. Generalizability is limited because the TCR and somatic mutation analysis included only one glioblastoma patient. Clone frequencies may be distorted by RNA-based TCR sequencing because unequal numbers of TCR transcripts are carried by T cells.

What was sequenced was brain tumor tissue. The receptor chain draws on TRBV4-1 and TRBJ1-4, and 9 junctional nucleotides match TRBD1. This receptor was identified in a male donor with glioblastoma. This receptor has the CDR3 CASSQGTGDEKLFF. The nucleotide sequence reads as follows: TGCGCCAGCAGCCAAGGGACAGGGGATGAAAAACTGTTTTTT.